The entry that follows covers one TCR beta chain sequence. At one of its ends the junction is not consistent with the germline gene, which may arise from a read error. Authors' analysis steps: By means of reference gene primer amplification, nucleated cell counts were estimated. Measured with immunoSEQ multiplex PCR; TCRdb has only the in-frame clones, and not every one. D and trimming come from the DNA, and the V and J calls and clone size come from that table. The sample shows over 250,000 clones, roughly 90% of them seen only once. Adults between about 18 and 95 years of age took part from about two dozen US areas. Cohort assignment relied on participant-reported clinical history. Recovery among Cohort 3 donors was established by two negative PCRs, clearance, or symptom resolution. The data were taken from a study of blood T cell repertoires in COVID-19. The CDR3 covers 16 residues. Germline V gives CDR1 SSHAT, CDR2 FNYEAQ (reference sequence).

The sequence was obtained from an older woman who had recovered from COVID-19. Sequencing was done on a sample of PBMCs or T cells enriched from blood (not recorded which). The rearrangement uses TRBV7-7 and TRBJ2-5, with TRBD1 as a possible D gene (5 bases). The CDR3 bases are TGTGCTAGCAGCTTACGATCGGCAGGGCGGCAAGAGACCCAGTACTTC. This gives the protein CASSLRSAGRQETQYF.